This T cell receptor (beta chain) was profiled in a study of regulatory T cells in long-lasting Graves disease. This sample's time point: newly diagnosed GD, antithyroid drugs for less than 3 months. Following extraction of RNA from PBMCs, that RNA was used to make the TCR library. Patients all came to the study from an endocrinology department in Xi'an, China. Researchers made TCR beta libraries by using iRepertoire HTBI primers and running Arm-PCR on CDR3 regions. One entry per CDR3 protein, called by TCRdb with MiXCR from the multiplex PCR reads. The sample comprises 350,000 to 450,000 distinct CDR3 sequences, around 16% of which are singletons, and approximately 8% rests with the top ten. J was trimmed by 7 bases and V by 9 bases; bases with no gene match: 7. Germline V gene data show CDR1 as WSHSY and CDR2 as SAAADI. The CDR3 runs 13 residues. Ten or more counts support this clonotype. These sequences were also reported in another study, on T cells in Graves' hyperthyroidism and ophthalmopathy.

The sample was peripheral blood mononuclear cells (PBMCs), taken at new diagnosis, from a patient treated with antithyroid drugs. The genes are TRBV10-2 and TRBJ2-7; TRBD2 agrees at 12 bases. The clonotype originates from a woman aged 40 to 49 with Graves disease. The CDR3 sequence is CASLAGGRGEQYF. In nucleotides, the CDR3 is TGCGCCAGTCTAGCGGGAGGGCGGGGGGAGCAGTACTTC.